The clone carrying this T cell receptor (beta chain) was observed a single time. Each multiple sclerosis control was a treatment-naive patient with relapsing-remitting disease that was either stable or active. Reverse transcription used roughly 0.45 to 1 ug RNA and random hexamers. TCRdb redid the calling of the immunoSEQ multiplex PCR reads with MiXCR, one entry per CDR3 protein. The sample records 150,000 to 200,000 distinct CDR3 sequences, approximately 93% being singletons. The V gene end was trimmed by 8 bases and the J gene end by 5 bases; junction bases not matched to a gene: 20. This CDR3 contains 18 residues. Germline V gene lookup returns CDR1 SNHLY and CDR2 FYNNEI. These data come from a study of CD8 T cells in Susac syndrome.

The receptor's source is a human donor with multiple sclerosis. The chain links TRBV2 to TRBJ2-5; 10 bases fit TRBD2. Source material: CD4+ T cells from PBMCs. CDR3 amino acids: CASGRAGTSAQKGETQYF. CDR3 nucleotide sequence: TGTGCCAGCGGACGGGCCGGGACTAGCGCCCAAAAGGGGGAGACCCAGTACTTC.